These T cell receptor beta chains were read from a single sample in a study of blood T cells in healthy people across ages. TCRdb used MiXCR to reprocess the 5' RACE reads, holding one entry per CDR3 protein. The table includes about 650,000 distinct CDR3 sequences, 32% detected once. The sample consisted of blood. The source of these receptors is a woman aged 80 or older in good health. The CDR3 runs from the conserved cysteine through the conserved F or W.

j_call: TRBJ2-5; v_call: TRBV9; cdr3_aa: CASSVEGLSQETQYF
j_call: TRBJ1-1; v_call: TRBV12-3/TRBV12-4; cdr3_aa: CASSPLGQLNTEAFF
j_call: TRBJ2-3; v_call: TRBV10-3; cdr3_aa: CAISESSVLTDTQYF
j_call: TRBJ2-3; v_call: TRBV6-5; cdr3_aa: CASSSWDRATDTQYF
j_call: TRBJ2-5; v_call: TRBV28; cdr3_aa: CASSPPRGGVETQYF
j_call: TRBJ2-7; v_call: TRBV7-2; cdr3_aa: CASSLAASGSYEQYF
j_call: TRBJ2-2; v_call: TRBV30; cdr3_aa: CAWSRGGGESTGELFF
j_call: TRBJ1-2; v_call: TRBV12-3/TRBV12-4; cdr3_aa: CASSSLQGGNYTF
j_call: TRBJ2-7; v_call: TRBV7-2; cdr3_aa: CASSLVNRPGVDEQYF
j_call: TRBJ1-2; v_call: TRBV27; cdr3_aa: CASSADRGGYTF
j_call: TRBJ2-7; v_call: TRBV4-2; cdr3_aa: CASSQGGLGSYEQYF
j_call: TRBJ1-6; v_call: TRBV27; cdr3_aa: CASSQRDSWRPLHF
j_call: TRBJ1-5; v_call: TRBV7-9; cdr3_aa: CASSARGWNSNRPQHF
j_call: TRBJ1-2; v_call: TRBV7-3; cdr3_aa: CASSLNPRTGGYGYTF
j_call: TRBJ1-2; v_call: TRBV20-1; cdr3_aa: CSASRTTGYTF
j_call: TRBJ2-4; v_call: TRBV19; cdr3_aa: CASSITGIYIQYF